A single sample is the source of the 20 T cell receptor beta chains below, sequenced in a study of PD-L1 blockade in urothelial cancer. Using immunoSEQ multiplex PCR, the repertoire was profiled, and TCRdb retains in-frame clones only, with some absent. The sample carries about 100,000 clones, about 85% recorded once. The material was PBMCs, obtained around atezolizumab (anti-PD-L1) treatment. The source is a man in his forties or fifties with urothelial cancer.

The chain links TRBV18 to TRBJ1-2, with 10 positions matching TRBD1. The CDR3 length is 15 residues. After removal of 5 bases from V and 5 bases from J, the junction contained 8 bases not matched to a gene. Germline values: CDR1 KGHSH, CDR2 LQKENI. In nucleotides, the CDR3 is TGTGCCAGCTCAACGCAGACAGGGGGCAGTTATGGCTACACCTTC. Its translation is CASSTQTGGSYGYTF.

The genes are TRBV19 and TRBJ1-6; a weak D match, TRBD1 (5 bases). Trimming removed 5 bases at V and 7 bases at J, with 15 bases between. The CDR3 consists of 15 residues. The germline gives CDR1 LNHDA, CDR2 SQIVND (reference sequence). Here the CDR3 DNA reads TGTGCCAGTAGTCCGGGACTGATAGCAAATTCACCCCTCCACTTT. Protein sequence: CASSPGLIANSPLHF.

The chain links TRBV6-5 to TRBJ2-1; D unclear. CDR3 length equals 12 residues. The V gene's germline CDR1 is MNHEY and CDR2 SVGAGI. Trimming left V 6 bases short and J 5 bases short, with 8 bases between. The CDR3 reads CASRTLNNEQFF. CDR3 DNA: TGTGCCAGCAGGACTTTGAACAATGAGCAGTTCTTC.

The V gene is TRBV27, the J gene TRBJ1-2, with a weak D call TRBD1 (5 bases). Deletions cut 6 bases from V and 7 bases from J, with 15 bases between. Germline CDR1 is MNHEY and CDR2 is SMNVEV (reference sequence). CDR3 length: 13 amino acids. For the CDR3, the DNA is TGTGCCAGCAGAGAGTTTAGGGGAGGTGGCTACACCTTC. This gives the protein CASREFRGGGYTF.

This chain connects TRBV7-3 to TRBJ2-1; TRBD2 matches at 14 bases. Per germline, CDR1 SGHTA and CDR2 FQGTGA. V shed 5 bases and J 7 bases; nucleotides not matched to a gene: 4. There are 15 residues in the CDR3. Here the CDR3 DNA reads TGTGCCAGCAGCCCCGGGACTAGCGGGAGTAATGAGCAGTTCTTC. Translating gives CASSPGTSGSNEQFF.

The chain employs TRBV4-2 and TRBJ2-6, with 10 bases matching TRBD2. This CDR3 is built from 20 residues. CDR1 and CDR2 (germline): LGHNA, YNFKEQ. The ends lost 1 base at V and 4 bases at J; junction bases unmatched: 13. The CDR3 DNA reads TGTGCCAGCAGCCAAGCGTCTAGCGGGAGATACGGGCGAGGGGCCAACGTCCTGACTTTC. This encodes CASSQASSGRYGRGANVLTF.

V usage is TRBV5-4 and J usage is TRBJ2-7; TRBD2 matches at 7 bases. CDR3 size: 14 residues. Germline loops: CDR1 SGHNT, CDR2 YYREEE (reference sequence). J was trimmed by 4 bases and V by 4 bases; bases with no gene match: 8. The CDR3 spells CASSLRSGNYEQYF. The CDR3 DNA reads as TGTGCCAGCAGCCTCAGGAGCGGGAATTACGAGCAGTACTTC.

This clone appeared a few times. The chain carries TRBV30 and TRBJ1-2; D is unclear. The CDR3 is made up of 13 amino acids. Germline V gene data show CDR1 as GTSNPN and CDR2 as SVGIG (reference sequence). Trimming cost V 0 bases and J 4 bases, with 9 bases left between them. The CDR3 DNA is TGTGCCTGGAGTGTAGGCGCGGGCTATGGCTACACCTTC. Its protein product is CAWSVGAGYGYTF.

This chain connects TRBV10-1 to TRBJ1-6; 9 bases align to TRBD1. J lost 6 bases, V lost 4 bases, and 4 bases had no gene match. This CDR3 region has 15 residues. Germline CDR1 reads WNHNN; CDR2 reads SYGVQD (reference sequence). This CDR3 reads CASSGGTGSNSPLHF. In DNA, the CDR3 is TGCGCCAGCAGTGGAGGGACAGGGAGTAATTCACCCCTCCACTTT.

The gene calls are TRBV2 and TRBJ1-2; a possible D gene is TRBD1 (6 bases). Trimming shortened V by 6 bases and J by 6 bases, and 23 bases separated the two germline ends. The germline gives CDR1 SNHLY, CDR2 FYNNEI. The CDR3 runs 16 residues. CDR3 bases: TGTGCCAGCAGCTTAACCTCCGGGGCAAAGGGGGATGGCTACACCTTC. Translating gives CASSLTSGAKGDGYTF.

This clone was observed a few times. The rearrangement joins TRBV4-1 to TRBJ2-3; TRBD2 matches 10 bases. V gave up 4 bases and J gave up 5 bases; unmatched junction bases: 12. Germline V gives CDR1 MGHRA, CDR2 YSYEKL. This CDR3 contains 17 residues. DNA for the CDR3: TGCGCCAGCAGCCCCATGCTCACTAGCGGGGTTGTAGATACGCAGTATTTT. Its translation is CASSPMLTSGVVDTQYF.

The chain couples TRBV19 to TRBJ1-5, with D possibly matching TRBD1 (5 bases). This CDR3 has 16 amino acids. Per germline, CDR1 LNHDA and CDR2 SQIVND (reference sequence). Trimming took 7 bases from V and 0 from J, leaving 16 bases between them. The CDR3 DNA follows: TGTGCCAGTACTTATGGGGCAGGGAATAGCAATCAGCCCCAGCATTTT. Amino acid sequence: CASTYGAGNSNQPQHF.

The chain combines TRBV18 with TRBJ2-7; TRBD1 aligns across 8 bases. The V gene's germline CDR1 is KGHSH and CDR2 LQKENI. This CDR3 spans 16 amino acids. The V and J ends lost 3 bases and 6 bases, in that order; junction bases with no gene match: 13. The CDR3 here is CASSPSTGATASEQYF. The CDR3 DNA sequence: TGTGCCAGCTCACCTTCGACAGGGGCCACAGCGTCCGAGCAGTACTTC.

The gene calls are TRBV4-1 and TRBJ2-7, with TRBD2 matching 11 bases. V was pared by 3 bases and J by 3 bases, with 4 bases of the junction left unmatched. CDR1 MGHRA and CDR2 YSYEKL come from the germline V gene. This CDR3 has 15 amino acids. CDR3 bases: TGCGCCAGCAGCCACGGACTAGCGGGTCACTACGAGCAGTACTTC. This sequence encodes CASSHGLAGHYEQYF.

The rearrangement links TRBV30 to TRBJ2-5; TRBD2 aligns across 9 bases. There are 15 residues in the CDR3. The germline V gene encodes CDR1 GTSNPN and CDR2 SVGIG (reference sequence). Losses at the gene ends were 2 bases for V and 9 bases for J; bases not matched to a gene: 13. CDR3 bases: TGTGCCTGGAGTACCCGGACTAGCGCCCCCAGGGCCCAGTACTTC. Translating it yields CAWSTRTSAPRAQYF. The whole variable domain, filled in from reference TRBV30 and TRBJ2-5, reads SQTIHQWPATLVQPVGSPLSLECTVEGTSNPNLYWYRQAAGRGLQLLFYSVGIGQISSEVPQNLSASRPQDRQFILSSKKLLLSDSGFYLCAWSTRTSAPRAQYFGPGTRLLVL.

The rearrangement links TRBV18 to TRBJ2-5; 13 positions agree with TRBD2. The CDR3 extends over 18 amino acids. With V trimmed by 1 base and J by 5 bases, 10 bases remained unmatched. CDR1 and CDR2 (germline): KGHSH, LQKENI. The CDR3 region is CASSPRTSGSGLGETQYF. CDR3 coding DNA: TGTGCCAGCTCACCACGGACTAGCGGGAGTGGTCTGGGGGAGACCCAGTACTTC.

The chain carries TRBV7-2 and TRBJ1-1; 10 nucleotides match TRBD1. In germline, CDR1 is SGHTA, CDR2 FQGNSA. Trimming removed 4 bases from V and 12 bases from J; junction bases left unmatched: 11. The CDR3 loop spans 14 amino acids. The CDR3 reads CASSWDRGRTASFF. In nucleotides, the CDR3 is TGTGCCAGCAGCTGGGACAGGGGCCGCACTGCGTCTTTCTTT.

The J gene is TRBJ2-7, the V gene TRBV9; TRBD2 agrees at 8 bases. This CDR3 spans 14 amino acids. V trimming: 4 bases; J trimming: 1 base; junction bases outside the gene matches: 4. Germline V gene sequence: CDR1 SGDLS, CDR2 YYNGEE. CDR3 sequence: CASSPREGSYEQYF. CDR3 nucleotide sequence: TGTGCCAGCAGCCCCCGGGAGGGGTCCTACGAGCAGTACTTC.

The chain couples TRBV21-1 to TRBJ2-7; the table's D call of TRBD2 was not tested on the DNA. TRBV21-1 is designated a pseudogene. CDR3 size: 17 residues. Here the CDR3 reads CASSKFEPVRSSYEQYF. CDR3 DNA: TGTGCCAGCAGCAAATTCGAGCCTGTGAGGAGCTCCTACGAGCAGTACTTC.

The CDR3 here is CASSLAIGGTDTQYF. In nucleotides, the CDR3 is TGTGCCAGCAGCTTAGCGATAGGGGGCACAGATACGCAGTATTTT. The chain has TRBV7-2 and TRBJ2-3; D is possibly TRBD1 (5 bases). V shed 0 bases and J shed 1 base, with 8 bases lying between them. There are 15 residues in the CDR3. The V gene's germline CDR1 is SGHTA and CDR2 FQGNSA.